This T cell receptor beta chain was sequenced in a study of cytomegalovirus exposure and HLA in healthy donors. This clone was counted a few times. Clones were read by immunoSEQ multiplex PCR, and TCRdb kept only the in-frame ones, dropping some. The top ten hold 1.4% of the sample, which has around 130,000 clones, roughly 86% seen once. Source material: PBMCs. The sequence derives from a young man in good health and CMV-seronegative.

The CDR3 protein is CASSIGTGPYEQYF. The CDR3 DNA follows: TGTGCCAGTAGTATAGGGACAGGGCCCTACGAGCAGTACTTC. The chain links TRBV19 to TRBJ2-7; 8 nucleotides match TRBD1. The CDR3 has 14 residues. Unmatched junction bases numbered 1, after V lost 1 base and J lost 2 bases. The germline gives CDR1 LNHDA, CDR2 SQIVND (reference sequence).